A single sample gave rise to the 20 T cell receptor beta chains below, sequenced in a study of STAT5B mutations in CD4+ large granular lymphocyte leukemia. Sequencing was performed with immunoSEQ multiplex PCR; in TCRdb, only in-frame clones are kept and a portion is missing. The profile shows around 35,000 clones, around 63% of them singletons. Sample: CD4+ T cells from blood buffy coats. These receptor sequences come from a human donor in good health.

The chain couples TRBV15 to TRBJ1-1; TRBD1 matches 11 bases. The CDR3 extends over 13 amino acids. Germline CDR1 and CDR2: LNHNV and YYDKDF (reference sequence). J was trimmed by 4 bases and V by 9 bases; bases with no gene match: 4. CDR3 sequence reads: CATGQGAFTEAFF. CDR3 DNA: TGTGCCACTGGACAGGGGGCTTTCACTGAAGCTTTCTTT.

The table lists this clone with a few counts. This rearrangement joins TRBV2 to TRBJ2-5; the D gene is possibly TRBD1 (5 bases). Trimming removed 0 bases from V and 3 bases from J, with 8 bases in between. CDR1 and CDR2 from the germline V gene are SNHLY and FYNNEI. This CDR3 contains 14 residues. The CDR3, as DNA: TGTGCCAGCAGTGAAGCGCAGGGAAAAGAGACCCAGTACTTC. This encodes CASSEAQGKETQYF.

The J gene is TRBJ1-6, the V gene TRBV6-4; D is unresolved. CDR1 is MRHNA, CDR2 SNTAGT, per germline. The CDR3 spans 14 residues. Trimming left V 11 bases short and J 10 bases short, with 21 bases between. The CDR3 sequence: CAPSTAHVWSPLHF. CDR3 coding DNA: TGTGCCCCCAGCACAGCCCACGTTTGGTCACCCCTCCACTTT.

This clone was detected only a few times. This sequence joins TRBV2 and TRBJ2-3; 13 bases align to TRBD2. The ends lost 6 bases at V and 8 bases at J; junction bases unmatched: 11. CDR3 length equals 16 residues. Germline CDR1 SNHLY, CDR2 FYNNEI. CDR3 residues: CASSWTSGGIQGTQYF. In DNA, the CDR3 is TGTGCCAGCAGCTGGACTAGCGGGGGTATTCAGGGTACGCAGTATTTT. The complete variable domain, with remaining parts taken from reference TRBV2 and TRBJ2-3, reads EPEVTQTPSHQVTQMGQEVILRCVPISNHLYFYWYRQILGQKVEFLVSFYNNEISEKSEIFDDQFSVERPDGSNFTLKIRSTKLEDSAMYFCASSWTSGGIQGTQYFGPGTRLTVL.

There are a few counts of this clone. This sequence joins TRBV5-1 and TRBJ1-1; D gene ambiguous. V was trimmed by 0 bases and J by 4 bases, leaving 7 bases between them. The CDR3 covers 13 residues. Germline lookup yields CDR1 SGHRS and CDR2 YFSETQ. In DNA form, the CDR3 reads TGCGCCAGCAGCTTGGGGGTTGTCACTGAAGCTTTCTTT. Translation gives CASSLGVVTEAFF.

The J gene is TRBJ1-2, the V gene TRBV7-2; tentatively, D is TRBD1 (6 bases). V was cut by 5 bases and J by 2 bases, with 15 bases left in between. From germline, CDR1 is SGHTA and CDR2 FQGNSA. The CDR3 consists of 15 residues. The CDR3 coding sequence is TGTGCCAGCAGCCTAACAGGGTCGCTAAACTATGGCTACACCTTC. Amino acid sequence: CASSLTGSLNYGYTF.

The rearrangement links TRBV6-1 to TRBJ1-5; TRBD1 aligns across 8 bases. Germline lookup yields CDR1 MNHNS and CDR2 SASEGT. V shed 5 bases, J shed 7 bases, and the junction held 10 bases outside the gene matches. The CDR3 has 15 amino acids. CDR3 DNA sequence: TGTGCCAGCAGTATGGACAGGGCTGGCGGGCAGCCCCAGCATTTT. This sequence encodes CASSMDRAGGQPQHF.

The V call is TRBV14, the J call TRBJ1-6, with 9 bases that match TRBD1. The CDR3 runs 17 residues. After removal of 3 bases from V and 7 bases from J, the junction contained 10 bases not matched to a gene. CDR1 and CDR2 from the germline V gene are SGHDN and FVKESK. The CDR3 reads CASSHLSRDRENSPLHF. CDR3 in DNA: TGTGCCAGCAGCCACCTCTCCCGGGACAGGGAAAATTCACCCCTCCACTTT.

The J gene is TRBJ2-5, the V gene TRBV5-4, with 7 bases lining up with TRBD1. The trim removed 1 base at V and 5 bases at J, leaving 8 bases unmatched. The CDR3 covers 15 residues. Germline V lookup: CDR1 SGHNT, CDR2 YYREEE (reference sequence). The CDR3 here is CASSLRDRDWETQYF. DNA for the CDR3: TGTGCCAGCAGCTTGCGTGACAGGGATTGGGAGACCCAGTACTTC.

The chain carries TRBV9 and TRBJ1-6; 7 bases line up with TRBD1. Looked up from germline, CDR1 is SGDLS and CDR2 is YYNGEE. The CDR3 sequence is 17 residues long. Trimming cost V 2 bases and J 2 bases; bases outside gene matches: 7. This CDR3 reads CASSVTGRLAYNSPLHF. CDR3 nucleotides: TGTGCCAGCAGCGTGACAGGGCGCCTGGCCTATAATTCACCCCTCCACTTT.

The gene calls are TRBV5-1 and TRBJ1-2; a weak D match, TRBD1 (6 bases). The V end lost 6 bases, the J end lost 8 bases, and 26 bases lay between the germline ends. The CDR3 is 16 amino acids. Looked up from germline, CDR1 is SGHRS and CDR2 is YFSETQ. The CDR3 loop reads CASTPEPERGGQGYTF. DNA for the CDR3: TGCGCCAGCACCCCTGAGCCTGAGCGCGGGGGGCAGGGCTACACCTTC.

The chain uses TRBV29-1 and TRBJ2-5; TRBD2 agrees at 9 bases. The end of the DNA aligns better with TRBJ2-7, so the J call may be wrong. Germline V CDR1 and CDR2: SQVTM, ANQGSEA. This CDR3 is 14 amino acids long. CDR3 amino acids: CSVEDQRGAYEQYF. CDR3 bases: TGCAGCGTTGAAGATCAGCGGGGGGCCTACGAGCAGTACTTC.

CDR3 sequence (DNA): TGTGCCAGCAGCTCCTATGAGGGCGCCAGAATCTACAATGAGCAGTTCTTC. Its translation: CASSSYEGARIYNEQFF. The rearrangement uses TRBV7-2 and TRBJ2-1; maybe TRBD2 (5 bases). V was shortened by 4 bases and J by 3 bases, with 19 bases between the two germline ends. The CDR3 length is 17 residues. Germline V lookup: CDR1 SGHTA, CDR2 FQGNSA.

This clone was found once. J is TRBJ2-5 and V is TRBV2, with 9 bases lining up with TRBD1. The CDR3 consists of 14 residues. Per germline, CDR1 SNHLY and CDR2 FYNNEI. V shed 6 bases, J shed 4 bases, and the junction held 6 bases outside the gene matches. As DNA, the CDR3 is TGTGCCAGCAGCCAACAGGGGGCTGGAGAGACCCAGTACTTC. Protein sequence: CASSQQGAGETQYF. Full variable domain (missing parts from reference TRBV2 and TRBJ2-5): EPEVTQTPSHQVTQMGQEVILRCVPISNHLYFYWYRQILGQKVEFLVSFYNNEISEKSEIFDDQFSVERPDGSNFTLKIRSTKLEDSAMYFCASSQQGAGETQYFGPGTRLLVL.

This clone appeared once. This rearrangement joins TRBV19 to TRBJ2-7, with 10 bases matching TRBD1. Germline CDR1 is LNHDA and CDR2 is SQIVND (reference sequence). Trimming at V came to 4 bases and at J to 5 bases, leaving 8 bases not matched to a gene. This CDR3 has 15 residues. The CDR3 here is CASSTPGQGRHEQYF. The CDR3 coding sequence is TGTGCCAGTAGTACACCGGGACAGGGGAGGCACGAGCAGTACTTC. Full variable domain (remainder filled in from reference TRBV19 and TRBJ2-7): DGGITQSPKYLFRKEGQNVTLSCEQNLNHDAMYWYRQDPGQGLRLIYYSQIVNDFQKGDIAEGYSVSREKKESFPLTVTSAQKNPTAFYLCASSTPGQGRHEQYFGPGTRLTVT.

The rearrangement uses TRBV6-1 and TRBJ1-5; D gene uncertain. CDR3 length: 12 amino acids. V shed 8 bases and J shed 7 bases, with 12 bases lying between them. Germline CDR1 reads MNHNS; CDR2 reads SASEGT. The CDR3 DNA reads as TGTGCCAGCGGGGATGAGGTACAGCCCCAGCATTTT. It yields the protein CASGDEVQPQHF.

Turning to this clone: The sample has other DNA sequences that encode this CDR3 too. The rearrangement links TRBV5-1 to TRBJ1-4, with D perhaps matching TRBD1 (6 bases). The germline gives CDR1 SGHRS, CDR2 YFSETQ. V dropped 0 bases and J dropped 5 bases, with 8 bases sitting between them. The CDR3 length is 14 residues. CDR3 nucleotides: TGCGCCAGCAGCTTGGGTCAGGGGAATGAAAAACTGTTTTTT. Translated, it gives CASSLGQGNEKLFF.

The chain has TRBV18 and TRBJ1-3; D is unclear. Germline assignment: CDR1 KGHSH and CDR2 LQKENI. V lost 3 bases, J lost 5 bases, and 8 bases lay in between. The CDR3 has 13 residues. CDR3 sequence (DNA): TGTGCCAGCTCACCCCCGGGTAGAAACACCATATATTTT. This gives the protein CASSPPGRNTIYF.

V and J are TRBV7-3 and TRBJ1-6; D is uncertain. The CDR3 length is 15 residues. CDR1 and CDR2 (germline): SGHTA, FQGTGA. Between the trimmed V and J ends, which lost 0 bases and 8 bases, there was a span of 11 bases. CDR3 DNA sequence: TGTGCCAGCAGCTTAACGGGGAGTGCGGATTCACCCCTCCACTTT. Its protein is CASSLTGSADSPLHF. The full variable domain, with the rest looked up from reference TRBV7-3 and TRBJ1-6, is GAGVSQTPSNKVTEKGKYVELRCDPISGHTALYWYRQSLGQGPEFLIYFQGTGAADDSGLPNDRFFAVRPEGSVSTLKIQRTERGDSAVYLCASSLTGSADSPLHFGNGTRLTVT.

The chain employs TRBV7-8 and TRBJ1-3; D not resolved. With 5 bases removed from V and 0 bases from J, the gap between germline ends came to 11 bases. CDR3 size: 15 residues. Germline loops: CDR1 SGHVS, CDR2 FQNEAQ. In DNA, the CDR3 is TGTGCCAGCAGCCTTGGTCTTAGCTCTGGAAACACCATATATTTT. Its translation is CASSLGLSSGNTIYF.